What follows is one TCR beta chain and its context. Its target is not known. This entry belongs to a study of a mutant IDH1 vaccine in newly diagnosed glioma. About the research overall: Treated patients had a mean age of around 40 years and a sex split that was approximately 62% male and approximately 40% female. It was radiotherapy, temozolomide, or both that patients received previously, with most receiving both. Study outcomes and limitations: Pseudoprogression looked unconnected to shifts in top peripheral T cell clonotypes.

This sample's time point: baseline, week 1 (first vaccination visit). Treatment specified: pre-vaccination baseline after standard-of-care therapy. Donor tumors were new WHO grade 3 or 4 IDH1-mutant, ATRX-lost astrocytomas. V was clipped by 7 bases and J by 4 bases; unmatched bases: 9. Germline CDR1 MNHNS, CDR2 SASEGT. This CDR3 has 14 amino acids. Clones were sequenced by immunoSEQ multiplex PCR, and TCRdb holds only the in-frame ones, with some missing. The repertoire has some 22,000 clones, approximately 90% of them found once; the top ten carry about 10%. Sequencing used PBMCs, obtained from a glioma patient treated with radiotherapy, temozolomide or both. J is TRBJ1-1 and V is TRBV6-1; 7 bases line up with TRBD1. The TCR sequence derives from a young man with glioma. The CDR3 is CASMLDRVGTEAFF. The CDR3 coding sequence is TGTGCCAGCATGCTAGACAGGGTGGGCACTGAAGCTTTCTTT.